This TCR beta chain was observed in a study of blood T cell repertoires in COVID-19. Study-level background: Acute and convalescent COVID-19 specimens originated in the United States, Italy and Spain.

The CDR3 spans 14 residues. Germline CDR1 reads KGHDR; CDR2 reads SFDVKD. V lost 3 bases to trimming and J lost 3 bases, with 8 bases between them. The sample holds a few counts of this clone. Methods used by the authors: Amplification from reference gene primers served as the basis for estimated nucleated cell counts. TCRdb keeps only in-frame clones here, not all; method: immunoSEQ multiplex PCR. That table is the source of V, J and clone size, and D and trimming were worked out from the DNA. The sample records approximately 260,000 clones, around 88% being singletons. Ages ranged from about 18 to 89 years, with residence in 20 to 30 US areas. Assignments of participants to cohorts depended upon their own reported clinical history.

The rearrangement links TRBV24-1 to TRBJ1-5, with D unclear. This sequence originates from a woman aged 40 to 50 with acute COVID-19. Sequencing was carried out using PBMCs or T cells enriched from blood (not recorded which). The CDR3, as DNA: TGTGCCACCAGTGATGGCGGGTTCAATCAGCCCCAGCATTTT. Translated, it gives CATSDGGFNQPQHF.